This T cell receptor (beta chain) was recorded in a study of T-cell reconstitution after alpha-beta-depleted transplantation in children. Study results and caveats: Expanded clones from the graft, numbering several hundred, reportedly supplied alpha-beta T cells about two months after transplant. When one year had passed after transplant, most T-cell counts and diversity came from newly produced T cells. The high TCRbeta diversity at day 60 in some patients came from surviving recipient T cells and thymic progenitors.

This clonotype was observed many times. Its antigen is unidentified. Construction of the TCRbeta library involved unique molecular identifiers. TCRdb fed the PCR reads into MiXCR, producing one record per CDR3 protein. The top ten clones hold over 25% of a sample with about 420,000 distinct CDR3 sequences, roughly 15% of them seen once. With 6 bases removed from V and 0 bases from J, the gap between germline ends came to 9 bases. This CDR3 contains 14 residues. The rearrangement links TRBV12-3 or TRBV12-4 to TRBJ2-4; D is unresolved. This sequence was found in a boy in the first two years of life who had a stem cell transplant for Wiskott-Aldrich syndrome, so the T cells may come from the graft donor. Specimen: PBMCs, mostly from graft donor cells, collected 360 days after TCRalphabeta/CD19-depleted stem cell transplant. CDR3 sequence reads: CASSPRLAKNIQYF. The CDR3 DNA follows: TGTGCCAGCAGCCCCAGATTAGCCAAAAACATTCAGTACTTC.